This TCR beta chain was sequenced for a study of blood T cell repertoires in COVID-19. Overall study: Whether acute or convalescent, the COVID-19 samples came from the United States, Italy and Spain. Sample material is recorded as cDNA or gDNA derived from T cells, B-cell-depleted T cells, or PBMCs.

Source study methods: Nucleated cell number was recorded as an estimate derived from reference gene primer amplification. The method was immunoSEQ multiplex PCR; TCRdb's version includes in-frame clones alone and lacks a portion of them. The V and J calls and clone size are taken from that table; D and trimming were inferred from the DNA. The table has some 96,000 clones, approximately 91% seen once. The CDR3 extends over 14 amino acids. Germline V gene lookup returns CDR1 SGHNT and CDR2 YYREEE (reference sequence). Trimming removed 3 bases from V and 2 bases from J, with 12 bases in between. Sequencing used peripheral blood. The sequence was obtained from a man in his forties or fifties with active COVID-19. The J gene is TRBJ2-7, the V gene TRBV5-4; TRBD1 might be the D (6 bases). The CDR3 here is CASSSDRPPYEQYF. In nucleotides, the CDR3 is TGTGCCAGCAGCTCGGACAGACCTCCCTACGAGCAGTACTTC. Using reference TRBV5-4 and TRBJ2-7 for the parts outside the CDR3, the full variable domain is ETGVTQSPTHLIKTRGQQVTLRCSSQSGHNTVSWYQQALGQGPQFIFQYYREEENGRGNFPPRFSGLQFPNYSSELNVNALELDDSALYLCASSSDRPPYEQYFGPGTRLTVT.